This entry lists 29 T cell receptor beta chains sequenced from one sample in a study of T cells in Graves' hyperthyroidism and ophthalmopathy. From RNA transcripts, TCR beta CDR3 regions were amplified. The TCR CDR3 was amplified in a first-round RT-PCR using the HTBI primer set. MiXCR, applied by TCRdb to the multiplex PCR reads, yields one record per CDR3 protein. The sample holds 750,000 to 950,000 distinct CDR3 sequences, over 35% seen once. Specimen: blood. Source of these receptors: a young man with Graves' hyperthyroidism.

In this sample, this clonotype turned up many times. The chain couples TRBV19 to TRBJ1-1, with unresolved D. V lost 3 bases and J lost 1, with 12 bases in between. CDR3 size: 15 residues. Germline V CDR1 and CDR2: LNHDA, SQIVND (reference sequence). CDR3 nucleotides: TGTGCCAGTAGTATGTCCAGGCCGTCGAACACTGAAGCTTTCTTT. Protein product: CASSMSRPSNTEAFF. Variable domain in full (rest from reference TRBV19 and TRBJ1-1): DGGITQSPKYLFRKEGQNVTLSCEQNLNHDAMYWYRQDPGQGLRLIYYSQIVNDFQKGDIAEGYSVSREKKESFPLTVTSAQKNPTAFYLCASSMSRPSNTEAFFGQGTRLTVV.

This clonotype turned up a few times. This chain connects TRBV7-9 to TRBJ1-2; no definite D call. This CDR3 is 16 amino acids long. Germline-derived CDR1 and CDR2 are SEHNR and FQNEAQ (reference sequence). Trimming stripped 2 bases from V and 0 bases from J, with 13 bases between. Here the CDR3 DNA reads TGTGCCAGCAGCTTACGGGTGTTGGAAACTAACTATGGCTACACCTTC. The encoded protein is CASSLRVLETNYGYTF.

The J gene is TRBJ2-1, the V gene TRBV10-2; 8 nucleotides line up with TRBD1. V shed 6 bases and J 8 bases; nucleotides not matched to a gene: 12. Germline lookup yields CDR1 WSHSY and CDR2 SAAADI. The length of the CDR3 is 15 residues. CDR3 DNA: TGCGCCAGCAGCTCGACGGGACAGGAGATCGATGAGCAGTTCTTC. Protein sequence: CASSSTGQEIDEQFF.

This rearrangement joins TRBV4-1 to TRBJ2-7; unclear D gene. The CDR3 runs to 14 residues. Germline values: CDR1 MGHRA, CDR2 YSYEKL. V was pared by 0 bases and J by 6 bases, with 12 bases between. CDR3 nucleotide sequence: TGCGCCAGCAGCCAAGAGAGGTTTTCGGCCGAGCAGTACTTC. Translation gives CASSQERFSAEQYF.

This clonotype showed up just once. Its ends do not fully match the called genes, so a read error is possible. V is TRBV20-1 and J is TRBJ1-1; TRBD1 might be the D (5 bases). The germline V gene has CDR1 DFQATT and CDR2 SNEGSKA (reference sequence). The CDR3 is made up of 13 amino acids. The CDR3 loop is CSARDGINTEAFF. In DNA, the CDR3 is TGCAGTGCCCGGGACGGCATTAACACTGAAGCCTTCTTT.

The V and J genes are TRBV20-1 and TRBJ1-2; 7 bases align to TRBD1. V trimming: 4 bases; J trimming: 8 bases; junction bases outside the gene matches: 10. This CDR3 region has 13 residues. Germline V CDR1 and CDR2: DFQATT, SNEGSKA (reference sequence). CDR3 amino acids: CSATPDREYGYTF. CDR3 bases: TGCAGTGCTACCCCTGACAGGGAATACGGCTACACCTTC.

This clonotype was seen a handful of times. In DNA form, the CDR3 reads TGTGCCACCAGCACCACCGGGACAGGGTTTAATCAGCCCCAGCATTTT. It specifies CATSTTGTGFNQPQHF. The V and J genes are TRBV15 and TRBJ1-5; TRBD1 agrees at 9 bases. This CDR3 comprises 16 residues. V lost 4 bases, J lost 4 bases, and 8 bases stayed unmatched. The germline V gene encodes CDR1 LNHNV and CDR2 YYDKDF (reference sequence).

With respect to this clonotype: Possible read error: a much larger clone is one base away. Without the conserved terminal phenylalanine or tryptophan, this CDR3 likely stems from a read error. The chain couples TRBV29-1 to TRBJ1-1, with TRBD1 as a possible D gene (6 bases). The V end lost 7 bases, the J end lost 8 bases, and 26 bases lay between the germline ends. Germline-derived CDR1 and CDR2 are SQVTM and ANQGSEA. The CDR3 has 15 residues. The CDR3 sequence is CSALGLWTASAEAFL. In DNA, the CDR3 is TGCAGCGCCCTAGGGCTCTGGACAGCTTCGGCGGAAGCTTTCCTT.

This chain links TRBV9 with TRBJ2-2; D is perhaps TRBD2 (5 bases). Germline CDR1 SGDLS, CDR2 YYNGEE. Trimming shortened V by 0 bases and J by 6 bases, and 12 bases separated the two germline ends. The CDR3 covers 15 residues. In DNA form, the CDR3 reads TGTGCCAGCAGCGTAGGGGAGACTGGGGCCGGGGAGCTGTTTTTT. The encoded protein is CASSVGETGAGELFF.

The chain links TRBV10-3 to TRBJ1-5, with D perhaps matching TRBD1 (6 bases). Germline values: CDR1 ENHRY, CDR2 SYGVKD. Trimming cost V 6 bases and J 0 bases, with 12 bases left between them. This CDR3 has 15 amino acids. This CDR3 reads CAIRPSGDSNQPQHF. CDR3 coding DNA: TGTGCCATCAGGCCGTCAGGGGATAGCAATCAGCCCCAGCATTTT.

The J gene is TRBJ1-6, the V gene TRBV12-3 or TRBV12-4, with no clear D. The CDR3 runs 17 residues. Trimming took 2 bases from V and 9 from J, leaving 20 bases between them. This CDR3 is CASSLLSGPGGGSPLHF. The CDR3, as DNA: TGTGCCAGCAGTTTACTCTCCGGCCCCGGCGGAGGTTCACCCCTCCACTTT.

The chain is built from TRBV7-9 and TRBJ1-1; the D gene is possibly TRBD1 (6 bases). This CDR3 is built from 12 residues. Trimming stripped 5 bases from V and 6 bases from J, with 10 bases between. CDR1 and CDR2 (germline): SEHNR, FQNEAQ (reference sequence). CDR3 nucleotides: TGTGCCAGCAGCAGGGGGGGACCTGAAGCTTTCTTT. Protein sequence: CASSRGGPEAFF.

Note on this clonotype: This could be a read error, since a much larger clone is one nucleotide away. The CDR3 ends on some other residue instead of the conserved phenylalanine or tryptophan, so this is likely a read error. The rearrangement uses TRBV20-1 and TRBJ1-1; D perhaps matches TRBD1 (5 bases). The CDR3 has 11 amino acids. The germline gives CDR1 DFQATT, CDR2 SNEGSKA (reference sequence). V was shortened by 4 bases and J by 11 bases, with 14 bases between the two germline ends. The CDR3 bases are TGCAGTGCTATCGAGGGGCTCGCGGCTTTCCTT. Translation: CSAIEGLAAFL.

This clonotype has just a few counts. The chain couples TRBV7-9 to TRBJ1-4, with D maybe TRBD1 (5 bases). This CDR3 comprises 17 residues. CDR1 and CDR2 (germline): SEHNR, FQNEAQ (reference sequence). V lost 0 bases and J 3 bases, leaving 14 bases between the germline ends. CDR3 protein: CASSLAWQGEPNEKLFF. The CDR3 DNA sequence: TGTGCCAGCAGCTTAGCGTGGCAGGGTGAGCCTAATGAAAAACTGTTTTTT.

This clonotype occurred many times. Germline is not matched at one junction end, which may reflect a read error. This chain joins TRBV14 and TRBJ1-6; D not certain. The CDR3 sequence is 14 residues long. In germline, CDR1 is SGHDN, CDR2 FVKESK. CDR3 bases: TGTGCCAGCAGCCAGGGCAGTTATAATTCACCCCTCTACTTT. This codes for CASSQGSYNSPLYF.

The rearrangement uses TRBV20-1 and TRBJ2-5; TRBD2 agrees at 8 bases. This CDR3 region has 15 residues. The V gene end was trimmed by 3 bases and the J gene end by 5 bases; junction bases not matched to a gene: 11. CDR1 and CDR2 (germline): DFQATT, SNEGSKA (reference sequence). The CDR3 DNA reads TGCAGTGCTAGGACGTTGGGAGCGGGGGTTGAGACCCAGTACTTC. Protein: CSARTLGAGVETQYF.

There are a few counts of this clonotype. The gene calls are TRBV6-5 and TRBJ2-7; TRBD2 matches at 8 bases. Germline assignment: CDR1 MNHEY and CDR2 SVGAGI. With 10 bases clipped from V and 3 bases from J, the junction kept 5 bases outside the gene matches. This CDR3 spans 12 amino acids. In DNA, the CDR3 is TGTGCCACCATCGGGAGGGGCTACGAGCAGTACTTC. It specifies CATIGRGYEQYF.

This clonotype was detected a few times. The gene calls are TRBV20-1 and TRBJ1-2; D remains ambiguous. CDR3 size: 14 residues. Deletions cut 6 bases from V and 3 bases from J, with 17 bases between. The germline V gene encodes CDR1 DFQATT and CDR2 SNEGSKA (reference sequence). The CDR3 nucleotides are TGCAGTGCCGAGCCCGGTGGAAGTTACTATGGCTACACCTTC. Its translation: CSAEPGGSYYGYTF.

This clonotype has at least ten counts. The gene calls are TRBV20-1 and TRBJ1-2; possible D gene TRBD1, 5 bases. Germline lookup yields CDR1 DFQATT and CDR2 SNEGSKA (reference sequence). The length of the CDR3 is 11 residues. V lost 5 bases to trimming and J lost 7 bases, with 11 bases between them. CDR3 DNA: TGCAGTGCTTTTATGGGACTTGGCTACACCTTC. It is translated as CSAFMGLGYTF.

In its sample, this clonotype was seen many times. The genes are TRBV19 and TRBJ1-2; tentative D call: TRBD1 (6 bases). The CDR3 length is 13 residues. V was trimmed by 9 bases and J by 5 bases, leaving 16 bases between them. CDR1 LNHDA and CDR2 SQIVND come from the germline V gene (reference sequence). CDR3 DNA: TGTGCCAGCCAGGACAGTATGGCGTATGGCTACACCTTC. Translation gives CASQDSMAYGYTF.

The genes are TRBV10-2 and TRBJ2-7, with 13 bases matching TRBD2. Germline CDR1 WSHSY, CDR2 SAAADI. The CDR3 covers 15 residues. The junction had 8 bases not matched to a gene; V was cut back by 9 bases and J by 3 bases. The CDR3, as DNA: TGCGCCAGTACGCCCGGGACTAGCGGGATCTACGAGCAGTACTTC. It is translated as CASTPGTSGIYEQYF.

As to this clonotype: At one boundary the junction diverges from the germline segment, which might be a read error. This chain connects TRBV7-9 to TRBJ1-5; 8 positions match TRBD1. The CDR3 is 15 residues long. CDR1 is SEHNR, CDR2 FQNEAQ, per germline (reference sequence). The CDR3 DNA reads TGCGCCAGCTTCAGGACAGGGAATAGCAATCAGCCCCAGCATTTT. Translation gives CASFRTGNSNQPQHF. Combining the CDR3 with reference TRBV7-9 and TRBJ1-5 gives the whole variable domain DTGVSQNPRHKITKRGQNVTFRCDPISEHNRLYWYRQTLGQGPEFLTYFQNEAQLEKSRLLSDRFSAERPKGSFSTLEIQRTEQGDSAMYLCASFRTGNSNQPQHFGDGTRLSIL.

This clonotype turned up a few times. The V and J genes are TRBV6-5 and TRBJ1-2; no clear D. The ends were cut back, 6 bases at V and 1 base at J, with 9 bases in the middle. Germline CDR1 and CDR2: MNHEY and SVGAGI. The CDR3 is 13 amino acids. The chain's CDR3 is CASRGANNYGYTF. The CDR3 bases are TGTGCCAGCAGGGGAGCCAATAACTATGGCTACACCTTC.

This clonotype has only a few counts. V usage is TRBV19 and J usage is TRBJ1-1, with 8 bases matching TRBD1. The CDR3 runs 17 residues. In germline, CDR1 is LNHDA, CDR2 SQIVND (reference sequence). V shed 7 bases and J 3 bases; nucleotides not matched to a gene: 16. CDR3 residues: CASTTRGQGTEDTEAFF. DNA for the CDR3: TGTGCCAGTACCACAAGAGGACAGGGCACTGAGGACACTGAAGCTTTCTTT.

The chain is built from TRBV2 and TRBJ2-7; TRBD2 aligns across 12 bases. Germline lookup yields CDR1 SNHLY and CDR2 FYNNEI. V lost 6 bases and J lost 7; bases outside the gene matches: 10. The CDR3 length is 15 residues. The CDR3 loop is CASSRRTSGIGEQYF. The CDR3 DNA reads TGTGCCAGCAGCAGGCGGACTAGCGGGATTGGGGAGCAGTACTTC.

In its sample, this clonotype was seen a few times. The rearrangement joins TRBV7-9 to TRBJ1-4; D gene uncertain. The CDR3 consists of 14 residues. The V and J ends lost 1 base and 8 bases respectively, with 11 bases between them. The germline gives CDR1 SEHNR, CDR2 FQNEAQ (reference sequence). As DNA, the CDR3 is TGTGCCAGCAGCTTAGTTTTAGAAAACGAAAAACTGTTTTTT. It translates to CASSLVLENEKLFF.

The chain uses TRBV29-1 and TRBJ1-1; perhaps TRBD1 as D (5 bases). This CDR3 contains 13 residues. Germline CDR1 reads SQVTM; CDR2 reads ANQGSEA. The CDR3 region has the DNA TGCAGAGTCCGTGGGGGAACGGACACTGAAGCTTTCTTT. Translation gives CRVRGGTDTEAFF.

This clonotype was seen only a few times. The rearrangement links TRBV9 to TRBJ1-4; no reliable D call. CDR1 and CDR2 from the germline V gene are SGDLS and YYNGEE. This CDR3 comprises 15 residues. Trimming took 0 bases from V and 6 from J, leaving 12 bases between them. DNA of the CDR3: TGTGCCAGCAGCGTAGAAACCAGAACGGATGAAAAACTGTTTTTT. The encoded protein is CASSVETRTDEKLFF.

This chain connects TRBV2 to TRBJ1-3; no definite D call. This CDR3 comprises 15 residues. Germline assignment: CDR1 SNHLY and CDR2 FYNNEI. Trimming cost V 8 bases and J 0 bases, with 14 bases left between them. DNA for the CDR3: TGTGCCAGCGGCTGGACGGCTGACTCTGGAAACACCATATATTTT. Its translation: CASGWTADSGNTIYF.